These T cell receptor beta chains were read from a single sample in a study of T-cell reconstitution after alpha-beta-depleted transplantation in children. TCRdb independently ran MiXCR on the PCR reads; one entry per CDR3 protein. The data contain a few hundred thousand distinct CDR3 sequences, about 26% of them seen just once; the ten biggest clones take up about 2.6%. The specimen comprised PBMCs, sampled before TCRalphabeta/CD19-depleted stem cell transplant. These receptor sequences come from a girl aged 2 to 9 with Fanconi anemia, due to receive a stem cell transplant. The CDR3 runs from the conserved cysteine through the conserved F or W. The order of the fields is D gene, clone size, V gene, J gene, CDR3 DNA, CDR3 protein. D genes are given only for firm matches. Clone size is shown for a subset of rows, as once, few, many or a class of expanded clone.

NA	many	TRBV5-1	TRBJ1-3	TGCGCCAGCAGCATCGGACAGACTGGAAACACCATATATTTT	CASSIGQTGNTIYF
NA	many	TRBV4-2	TRBJ1-1	TGTGCCAGCAGCCAAGGTTCATTTCACGAGAACACTGAAGCTTTCTTT	CASSQGSFHENTEAFF
NA	many	TRBV25-1	TRBJ2-3	TGTGCCAGCAGTGGTGGGACACACACAGATACGCAGTATTTT	CASSGGTHTDTQYF
NA	NA	TRBV7-3	TRBJ2-7	TGTGCCAGCAGCCAAGGGTTTACCTACGAGCAGTACTTC	CASSQGFTYEQYF
NA	few	TRBV24-1	TRBJ1-2	TGTGCCACCAGCATGGGCTCCTGGGACTATGGCTACACCTTC	CATSMGSWDYGYTF
NA	NA	TRBV20-1	TRBJ2-5	TGCAGTGCTAACGAGGGGCAAGAGACCCAGTACTTC	CSANEGQETQYF
TRBD1	many	TRBV6-2/TRBV6-3	TRBJ1-6	TGTGCCTGTGACAGGGGGAAGGATTCACCCCTCCACTTT	CACDRGKDSPLHF
TRBD2	NA	TRBV4-1	TRBJ2-1	TGCGCCAGCAGCCAAATGAGACTAGCGGGAGCGGGGATATACAATGAGCAGTTCTTC	CASSQMRLAGAGIYNEQFF
NA	few	TRBV6-5	TRBJ1-1	TGTGCCAGCAGTTTCAGGAATGAAGCTTTCTTT	CASSFRNEAFF
NA	NA	TRBV9	TRBJ2-2	TGTGCCAGCAGCGGCAGGGACTCAAACACCGGGGAGCTGTTTTTT	CASSGRDSNTGELFF
NA	many	TRBV15	TRBJ1-4	TGTGCCACCAGCAGAGATCGGGGGGCAACTAATGAAAAACTGTTTTTT	CATSRDRGATNEKLFF
TRBD2	many	TRBV24-1	TRBJ2-1	TGTGCCACCAGTGATTTAGGGACTAGCGGGAGAGTGAATGAGCAGTTCTTC	CATSDLGTSGRVNEQFF
TRBD2	few	TRBV5-1	TRBJ2-1	TGCGCCAGCAGCTCCCGACTAGCGGGAGGTTTCGATGAGCAGTTCTTC	CASSSRLAGGFDEQFF
NA	many	TRBV7-6	TRBJ2-2	TGTGCCAGCAGCTTCTCGTTGGAGGATAACACCGGGGAGCTGTTTTTT	CASSFSLEDNTGELFF
TRBD2	many	TRBV9	TRBJ2-5	TGTGCCAGCAGCAATGGACTAGTCGGGGAGACCCAGTACTTC	CASSNGLVGETQYF
TRBD2	many	TRBV6-2/TRBV6-3	TRBJ2-5	TGTGCCAGCAGACTAGCGGGGCGGTGGGAGACCCAGTACTTC	CASRLAGRWETQYF
NA	few	TRBV20-1	TRBJ2-1	TGCAGTGCTAGCAGGCGAGGATCCTACAATGAGCAGTTCTTC	CSASRRGSYNEQFF
NA	NA	TRBV6-5	TRBJ2-3	TGTGCCAGCAGTTCTGGGGGTGCGGTAGCAGATACGCAGTATTTT	CASSSGGAVADTQYF
NA	many	TRBV29-1	TRBJ2-1	TGCAGCGTTGCCCGGGAGAGGTTTAATGAGCAGTTCTTC	CSVARERFNEQFF
NA	NA	TRBV7-2	TRBJ2-2	TGTGCCAGCAGCCCTAGACGGACGGGGCCCGGGGAGCTGTTTTTT	CASSPRRTGPGELFF
NA	NA	TRBV7-9	TRBJ2-1	TGTGCCAGCAGCGTAGCCCTTCTAACCTACAATGAGCAGTTCTTC	CASSVALLTYNEQFF
NA	NA	TRBV29-1	TRBJ1-2	TGCAGCGGGGTAGGGAGCGGTGGCTACACCTTC	CSGVGSGGYTF
NA	NA	TRBV20-1	TRBJ2-7	TGCAGTGCGACAAATGCCCAGGGCCGGGAGCAGTACTTC	CSATNAQGREQYF
TRBD1	many	TRBV20-1	TRBJ2-3	TGCAGTGCTAGCGGACAGGGGGCCACAGATACGCAGTATTTT	CSASGQGATDTQYF
TRBD2	many	TRBV20-1	TRBJ2-7	TGCAGTGCTAGAGATAGCGGGGGGCCCTACGAGCAGTACTTC	CSARDSGGPYEQYF
NA	many	TRBV7-9	TRBJ1-2	TGTGCCAGCAGCTTTCGCTACACCTTC	CASSFRYTF
NA	NA	TRBV29-1	TRBJ1-2	TGCAGCGTTGACGTCGGGACATTCTATGGCTACACCTTC	CSVDVGTFYGYTF
NA	many	TRBV6-5	TRBJ2-3	TGTGCCAGCAGTTACTCGGGTAGCACAGATACGCAGTATTTT	CASSYSGSTDTQYF
TRBD1	NA	TRBV20-1	TRBJ1-5	TGCAGTGCTAAACCGGGACAGGTTGGTCAGCCCCAGCATTTT	CSAKPGQVGQPQHF
NA	NA	TRBV11-2	TRBJ2-1	TGTGCCAGCAGCTTTCCTCCCCCTGCCCAAAGGAGGAGCTCCTACAATGAGCAGTTCTTC	CASSFPPPAQRRSSYNEQFF
NA	many	TRBV12-3/TRBV12-4	TRBJ1-4	TGTGCCAGCAGGAAACGGGGATTGTTCGCTGAAAAACTGTTTTTT	CASRKRGLFAEKLFF
NA	few	TRBV20-1	TRBJ1-2	TGCAGTGCCACTTTACGGGGGGGGATATCTGGCTACACCTTC	CSATLRGGISGYTF
TRBD1	many	TRBV20-1	TRBJ2-4	TGCAGTGCTGGCCTATCCCCTCGACAGGGAGTGAACATTCAGTACTTC	CSAGLSPRQGVNIQYF
TRBD1	NA	TRBV19	TRBJ2-1	TGTGCCAGTAGTATAGCTGGACAGGACAACAATGAGCAGTTCTTC	CASSIAGQDNNEQFF
NA	few	TRBV20-1	TRBJ2-7	TGCAGTGCTAATTCGGCTTCTCAAGCGGGTTCCTACGAGCAGTACTTC	CSANSASQAGSYEQYF
NA	few	TRBV6-1	TRBJ1-2	TGTGCCAGCAGGAACCTTAAGGGCTACACCTTC	CASRNLKGYTF
NA	many	TRBV12-3/TRBV12-4	TRBJ2-5	TGTGCCAGCAGAACTGCAGGGGTAGTGGAGACCCAGTACTTC	CASRTAGVVETQYF
TRBD1	few	TRBV29-1	TRBJ2-1	TGCAGCGTTCGGGACAGGGAAAAAGGGGCCTACAATGAGCAGTTCTTC	CSVRDREKGAYNEQFF
TRBD1	few	TRBV28	TRBJ2-5	TGTGCCAGTAATAGGGACAGCTCCCAAGAGACCCAGTACTTC	CASNRDSSQETQYF
NA	many	TRBV28	TRBJ1-2	TGTGCCAGCAGCTCCCAACCGGACGGGGAGGGTGGCTACACCTTC	CASSSQPDGEGGYTF
NA	NA	TRBV20-1	TRBJ2-7	TGCAGTGCTGATAGGACCAGCTACGAGCAGTACTTC	CSADRTSYEQYF
TRBD1	few	TRBV29-1	TRBJ1-4	TGCAGCGTTCGGGTAGGACAGGGGACTAATGAAAAACTGTTTTTT	CSVRVGQGTNEKLFF
NA	NA	TRBV10-3	TRBJ2-1	TGTGCCATCAGTGAGCCCTCGCGGCAGTTCTTC	CAISEPSRQFF
NA	NA	TRBV3-1	TRBJ2-1	TGTGCCAGCAGCCAAGATTGGGGGGCCCTTTACAATGAGCAGTTCTTC	CASSQDWGALYNEQFF
NA	many	TRBV12-3/TRBV12-4	TRBJ1-5	TGTGCCAGCAGTTTACGAACGGGTTATCAGCCCCAGCATTTT	CASSLRTGYQPQHF
TRBD2	NA	TRBV20-1	TRBJ2-1	TGCAGTGCTAGGTCTAGCGGGGTCTACAATGAGCAGTTCTTC	CSARSSGVYNEQFF
NA	few	TRBV28	TRBJ2-5	TGTGCCAGCAGTTTACCCCATTTGGCGGTCCAAGAGACCCAGTACTTC	CASSLPHLAVQETQYF
TRBD1	NA	TRBV7-2	TRBJ1-1	TGTGCCAGCAGCCCAATCTTCGGACAGGGGAGCACTGAAGCTTTCTTT	CASSPIFGQGSTEAFF
TRBD2	few	TRBV29-1	TRBJ2-5	TGCAGCGTTGTGGGACTACAAATCCAAGAGACCCAGTACTTC	CSVVGLQIQETQYF
TRBD2	NA	TRBV6-5	TRBJ2-7	TGTGCCAGCAGGCTGGTCGGGGGGGCAGGCGAGCAGTACTTC	CASRLVGGAGEQYF
NA	NA	TRBV12-3/TRBV12-4	TRBJ2-1	TGTGCCAGCAGTTTTCTAGCCGTGAACTACAATGAGCAGTTCTTC	CASSFLAVNYNEQFF
NA	many	TRBV29-1	TRBJ2-5	TGCAGCTATTCAGGCGTCGTCGGGGAGACCCAGTACTTC	CSYSGVVGETQYF
NA	NA	TRBV4-2	TRBJ2-3	TGTGCCAGCAGCCAAGAGAGTAACGTACGCTCAGATACGCAGTATTTT	CASSQESNVRSDTQYF
NA	few	TRBV12-3/TRBV12-4	TRBJ1-2	TGTGCCAGCAGTCATTTTGGCGGTGCAGGCTCCCCCTATGGCTACACCTTC	CASSHFGGAGSPYGYTF